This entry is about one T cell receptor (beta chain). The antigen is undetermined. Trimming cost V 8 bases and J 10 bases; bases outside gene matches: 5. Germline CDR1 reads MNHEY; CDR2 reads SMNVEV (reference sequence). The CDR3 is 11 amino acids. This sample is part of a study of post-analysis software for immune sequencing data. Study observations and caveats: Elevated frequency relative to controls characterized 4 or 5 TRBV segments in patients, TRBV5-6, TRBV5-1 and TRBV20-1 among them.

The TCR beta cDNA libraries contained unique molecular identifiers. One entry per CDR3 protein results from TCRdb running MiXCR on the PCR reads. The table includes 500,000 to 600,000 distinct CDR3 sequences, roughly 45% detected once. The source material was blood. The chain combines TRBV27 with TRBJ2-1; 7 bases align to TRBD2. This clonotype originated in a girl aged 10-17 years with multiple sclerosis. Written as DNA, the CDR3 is TGTGCCAGCGGCGGGAGAGGGGAGCAGTTCTTC. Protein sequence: CASGGRGEQFF.